A single sample is the source of the 15 T cell receptor beta chains below, sequenced in a study of blood T cells in healthy people across ages. A second PCR, run for roughly 7 to 11 cycles, used a sample-barcoded 5' primer plus a J-beta primer mix. TCRdb fed the 5' RACE reads into MiXCR, producing one record per CDR3 protein. This repertoire shows 630,000 or so distinct CDR3 sequences, approximately 30% found once; its top ten account for 15%. Source material: blood. These receptor sequences come from an elderly woman in good health.

Note on this clonotype: A read error is possible here, since a much larger clone lies one base away. The chain joins TRBV6-2 or TRBV6-3 to TRBJ2-4; possibly TRBD2 for D (6 bases). The CDR3 sequence is 13 residues long. The V gene lost 1 base and the J gene lost 13 bases, with 14 bases spanning the gap. Germline V lookup: CDR1 MNHEY, CDR2 SVGEGT. The CDR3, as DNA: TGTGCCAGCAGTTACTTTCCCCTTGGGGGGCAGTACTTC. Its translation is CASSYFPLGGQYF.

The J gene is TRBJ1-2, the V gene TRBV4-2; 9 bases are shared with TRBD1. Germline lookup yields CDR1 LGHNA and CDR2 YNFKEQ. CDR3 size: 14 residues. The V segment lost 4 bases and the J segment 4 bases; nucleotides outside the gene matches: 4. The CDR3 DNA reads TGTGCCAGCAGCCCCTCGACAGGGGGCTATGGCTACACCTTC. It is translated as CASSPSTGGYGYTF.

In this sample, this clonotype turned up many times. The rearrangement uses TRBV3-1 and TRBJ1-1; a possible D gene is TRBD1 (6 bases). V was cut by 5 bases and J by 2 bases, with 12 bases left in between. Germline CDR1 and CDR2: LGHDT and YNNKEL (reference sequence). The CDR3 is 14 residues long. The CDR3 spells CASSTRQVNTEAFF. The CDR3, as DNA: TGTGCCAGCAGCACCCGACAGGTTAACACTGAAGCTTTCTTT.

The V and J genes are TRBV10-3 and TRBJ2-7; D is unresolved. V lost 2 bases and J lost 2, with 10 bases in between. The CDR3 totals 14 residues. CDR1 and CDR2 from the germline V gene are ENHRY and SYGVKD. The CDR3 DNA reads as TGTGCCATCAGTGAGCTGGCCGAAACCTACGAGCAGTACTTC. Translation gives CAISELAETYEQYF.

The chain couples TRBV20-1 to TRBJ2-5; TRBD2 aligns across 9 bases. The CDR3 consists of 14 residues. CDR1 DFQATT and CDR2 SNEGSKA come from the germline V gene (reference sequence). V shed 1 base and J 6 bases; nucleotides not matched to a gene: 6. The CDR3 DNA reads TGCAGTGCTAGAGCACAGACTAGCGGCAAGACCCAGTACTTC. Encoded protein: CSARAQTSGKTQYF.

This clonotype was observed a single time. V gene TRBV4-3 combines with J gene TRBJ1-2; D gene uncertain. Trimming took off 2 bases at V and 8 bases at J, with 18 bases between the two ends. This CDR3 is built from 15 residues. CDR1 is LGHNA and CDR2 is YSLEER in the germline V gene. The CDR3 loop is CASSQRLHEPRGYTF. The CDR3 DNA follows: TGCGCCAGCAGCCAACGTCTTCACGAACCCCGGGGCTACACCTTC.

This clonotype was counted at least ten times. The chain couples TRBV5-1 to TRBJ1-6; 9 bases map to TRBD1. The CDR3 runs 15 residues. CDR1 is SGHRS, CDR2 YFSETQ, per germline. Trimming took 5 bases from V and 9 from J; bases not matched to a gene: 9. Here the CDR3 reads CASRAGTGTGSPLHF. CDR3 DNA: TGCGCCAGCAGAGCCGGGACAGGGACGGGTTCACCCCTCCACTTT. Full variable domain (rest looked up from reference TRBV5-1 and TRBJ1-6): KAGVTQTPRYLIKTRGQQVTLSCSPISGHRSVSWYQQTPGQGLQFLFEYFSETQRNKGNFPGRFSGRQFSNSRSEMNVSTLELGDSALYLCASRAGTGTGSPLHFGNGTRLTVT.

This chain connects TRBV28 to TRBJ1-1; TRBD1 is a possible D gene (5 bases). The CDR3 length is 13 residues. The V end lost 7 bases, the J end lost 4 bases, and 13 bases lay between the germline ends. Germline V gene lookup returns CDR1 MDHEN and CDR2 SYDVKM. CDR3 coding DNA: TGTGCCAGCAATCTCAGGGTGTTCACTGAAGCTTTCTTT. Its protein product is CASNLRVFTEAFF.

In its sample, this clonotype was seen many times. CDR3 DNA sequence: TGTGCCAGCAGTCGTGGACTAGCGGGGGCCGCGGATGAGCAGTTCTTC. The encoded protein is CASSRGLAGAADEQFF. The chain couples TRBV6-5 to TRBJ2-1; 13 nucleotides match TRBD2. V dropped 5 bases and J dropped 8; count of bases not matched to a gene: 9. The CDR3 contains 16 residues. CDR1 and CDR2 (germline): MNHEY, SVGAGI.

In this sample, this clonotype turned up many times. The chain joins TRBV7-3 to TRBJ2-3; D gene ambiguous. V shed 2 bases and J shed 10 bases, with 13 bases lying between them. Germline V gene lookup returns CDR1 SGHTA and CDR2 FQGTGA. The CDR3 is made up of 13 amino acids. The CDR3 here is CASSLQTPGPQYF. The DNA of the CDR3 is TGTGCCAGCAGCTTACAGACCCCGGGCCCGCAGTATTTT.

There are many counts of this clonotype. This chain links TRBV20-1 with TRBJ1-2; a weak D match, TRBD1 (5 bases). V was pared by 5 bases and J by 2 bases, with 18 bases between. The CDR3 extends over 15 amino acids. CDR1 and CDR2 (germline): DFQATT, SNEGSKA (reference sequence). This CDR3 is CSAEDTRALNYGYTF. DNA for the CDR3: TGCAGTGCTGAGGACACCCGAGCCCTAAACTATGGCTACACCTTC.

The rearrangement joins TRBV27 to TRBJ2-1; D may be TRBD2 (7 bases). V was clipped by 7 bases and J by 6 bases, with 13 bases between them. This CDR3 contains 13 residues. Germline V CDR1 and CDR2: MNHEY, SMNVEV (reference sequence). This CDR3 reads CASKLGGGNEQFF. Written as DNA, the CDR3 is TGTGCCAGCAAATTAGGGGGGGGCAATGAGCAGTTCTTC.

Comments on this clonotype: A much larger clonotype is one base distant, so this may be a read error. The rearrangement joins TRBV20-1 to TRBJ2-5, with 8 bases identical to TRBD2. Germline V gives CDR1 DFQATT, CDR2 SNEGSKA (reference sequence). Trimming removed 5 bases from V and 11 bases from J; junction bases left unmatched: 16. The CDR3 contains 14 residues. CDR3 nucleotides: TGCAGTGCTCCAGCGGGGGCTCCTGGGGATGAGCAGTACTTC. It is translated as CSAPAGAPGDEQYF.

The chain couples TRBV12-3 or TRBV12-4 to TRBJ1-1; a possible D gene is TRBD1 (5 bases). The CDR3 spans 14 residues. V lost 5 bases and J 0 bases, leaving 10 bases between the germline ends. The CDR3 region has the DNA TGTGCCAGCAGTAGGACATTCATGAACACTGAAGCTTTCTTT. As protein: CASSRTFMNTEAFF.

The sample holds many counts of this clonotype. The V call is TRBV12-3 or TRBV12-4, the J call TRBJ2-1; no definite D call. V lost 3 bases to trimming and J lost 10 bases, with 7 bases between them. The CDR3 has 11 residues. The CDR3 coding sequence is TGTGCCAGCAGTTTCCTAGAGGAGCAGTTCTTC. This translates into CASSFLEEQFF.